A selection of T cell receptor beta chains follows, all from one sample in a study of blood T cell dynamics during melanoma immunotherapy. Clones were sequenced by immunoSEQ multiplex PCR, and TCRdb holds only the in-frame ones, with some missing. This repertoire shows 13,000 to 15,000 clones, about nine tenths found once; its top ten account for approximately 5.1%. Sequences were derived from blood, sampled from a patient treated with checkpoint blockade. The receptors shown here come from a human donor with melanoma. Both conserved end residues are part of each CDR3. Each record gives: J gene, D gene, CDR3 length, clone size, V gene, CDR3 protein, CDR3 DNA. D genes are given only for firm matches. Clone size, where shown, is once, few, many, or a class for clones that have expanded.

TRBJ2-2	TRBD1	17	NA	TRBV7-2	CASSLALGQRNTGELFF	TGTGCCAGCAGCTTAGCGCTGGGACAGAGGAACACCGGGGAGCTGTTTTTT
TRBJ1-5	NA	13	NA	TRBV18	CASSPADNQPQHF	TGTGCCAGCTCACCCGCTGACAATCAGCCCCAGCATTTT
TRBJ2-7	TRBD2	23	NA	TRBV27	CASSSPALKSGLASLRSSGEQYF	TGTGCCAGCAGTTCCCCCGCCTTAAAATCGGGACTAGCCTCCTTACGATCCTCGGGGGAGCAGTACTTC
TRBJ2-3	NA	13	NA	TRBV30	CAWSPRGTDTQYF	TGTGCCTGGAGTCCGAGGGGGACAGATACGCAGTATTTT
TRBJ2-2	NA	16	NA	TRBV5-5	CASSLAGRAGNGELFF	TGTGCCAGCAGCTTGGCCGGCAGGGCGGGAAACGGGGAGCTGTTTTTT
TRBJ2-7	TRBD2	14	NA	TRBV18	CASSPPGGAYEQYF	TGTGCCAGCTCACCCCCGGGAGGGGCCTACGAGCAGTACTTC
TRBJ2-7	TRBD2	15	NA	TRBV7-8	CASSVRLAGGPEQYF	TGTGCCAGCAGCGTAAGACTAGCGGGAGGACCCGAGCAGTACTTC
TRBJ1-1	NA	14	NA	TRBV9	CASSVEGRSTEAFF	TGTGCCAGCAGCGTAGAGGGCAGGTCGACTGAAGCTTTCTTT
TRBJ1-1	TRBD1	14	NA	TRBV5-1	CASSTATGGSEAFF	TGCGCCAGCAGCACCGCGACAGGGGGCAGTGAAGCTTTCTTT
TRBJ2-1	TRBD2	15	NA	TRBV10-2	CASSKSLAGVIEQFF	TGCGCCAGCAGTAAGTCGCTAGCGGGAGTGATTGAGCAGTTCTTC
TRBJ2-6	NA	14	NA	TRBV29-1	CSVLGPPGANVLTF	TGCAGCGTTCTGGGGCCGCCTGGGGCCAACGTCCTGACTTTC
TRBJ2-3	TRBD1	18	NA	TRBV9	CASSPRRGQGASGDTQYF	TGTGCCAGCAGCCCCCGTCGGGGACAGGGGGCCAGTGGAGATACGCAGTATTTT
TRBJ2-5	TRBD1	12	once	TRBV7-9	CASSLGQSPPYF	TGTGCCAGCAGCTTGGGACAGAGCCCCCCATACTTC
TRBJ2-5	NA	10	NA	TRBV7-2	CASSPETQYF	TGTGCCAGCAGCCCTGAGACCCAGTACTTC
TRBJ2-1	NA	15	NA	TRBV7-9	CASSTRTTSYNEQFF	TGTGCCAGCAGCACACGGACAACGTCCTACAATGAGCAGTTCTTC
TRBJ2-7	TRBD2	16	NA	TRBV28	CASSLPKLAGDYEQYF	TGTGCCAGCAGTTTGCCTAAACTAGCGGGAGACTACGAGCAGTACTTC
TRBJ2-7	NA	15	once	TRBV7-2	CASSLSLAAVYEQYF	TGTGCCAGCAGCTTATCTCTGGCAGCAGTCTACGAGCAGTACTTC
TRBJ1-2	NA	15	few	TRBV19	CASSIVGRYTRGYTF	TGTGCCAGTAGTATAGTGGGACGCTACACACGAGGCTACACCTTC
TRBJ2-2	NA	15	NA	TRBV5-4	CASSFEPANTGELFF	TGTGCCAGCAGCTTCGAACCGGCGAACACCGGGGAGCTGTTTTTT
TRBJ2-2	NA	14	NA	TRBV6-6	CASSYKATTGELFF	TGTGCCAGCAGTTACAAGGCGACCACCGGGGAGCTGTTTTTT
TRBJ2-2	NA	15	NA	TRBV23-1	CASSLEGGRTGELFF	TGCGCCAGCAGTCTGGAGGGTGGGCGCACCGGGGAGCTGTTTTTT
TRBJ1-2	NA	14	NA	TRBV11-2	CASSSGRGNYGYTF	TGTGCCAGCAGCTCCGGGAGGGGGAACTATGGCTACACCTTC
TRBJ2-1	NA	15	NA	TRBV29-1	CSVEPILASYNEQFF	TGCAGCGTTGAGCCCATTTTGGCATCCTACAATGAGCAGTTCTTC
TRBJ2-7	NA	13	NA	TRBV7-2	CASSFVSLGEQYF	TGTGCCAGCAGCTTCGTTTCACTTGGCGAGCAGTACTTC
TRBJ2-2	TRBD1	16	few	TRBV19	CASTRTGTGDTGELFF	TGTGCCAGTACCCGAACCGGGACAGGGGACACCGGGGAGCTGTTTTTT
TRBJ2-1	TRBD2	15	few	TRBV6-4	CASSDSAGGPDEQFF	TGTGCCAGCAGTGACTCTGCGGGAGGGCCAGATGAGCAGTTCTTC
TRBJ2-3	TRBD2	16	NA	TRBV7-2	CASSLTSGRVLDTQYF	TGTGCCAGCAGCTTGACTAGCGGGAGGGTATTAGATACGCAGTATTTT
TRBJ1-5	NA	16	NA	TRBV15	CATSPRRQISNQPQHF	TGTGCCACCAGCCCCAGGAGGCAGATTAGCAATCAGCCCCAGCATTTT
TRBJ2-5	NA	14	NA	TRBV28	CASSQSGSSETQYF	TGTGCCAGCAGCCAATCGGGTTCGAGTGAGACCCAGTACTTC
TRBJ1-2	NA	12	NA	TRBV29-1	CSVEETGSGYTF	TGCAGCGTTGAAGAAACAGGATCCGGCTACACCTTC
TRBJ1-5	NA	13	NA	TRBV30	CAWSKTGNQPQHF	TGTGCCTGGAGTAAAACAGGGAATCAGCCCCAGCATTTT
TRBJ2-1	TRBD2	17	NA	TRBV9	CASSVGSGSRGYNEQFF	TGTGCCAGCAGCGTAGGGAGCGGGAGCAGGGGCTACAATGAGCAGTTCTTC
TRBJ1-3	NA	14	NA	TRBV7-2	CASSLVTARNTIYF	TGTGCCAGCAGCTTAGTGACAGCCAGAAACACCATATATTTT
TRBJ2-2	NA	18	NA	TRBV28	CASSFYGSGGRNTGELFF	TGTGCCAGCAGTTTCTATGGATCAGGGGGGAGAAACACCGGGGAGCTGTTTTTT
TRBJ2-5	TRBD2	15	NA	TRBV15	CATSRDGLAEETQYF	TGTGCCACCAGCAGAGATGGGCTAGCGGAAGAGACCCAGTACTTC